Ten or more counts support the clone carrying this T cell receptor beta chain. This entry comes from a study of CD8+CD57+ T cells in acquired aplastic anemia. The template for TCR beta VDJ and CDR3 sequence profiling was genomic DNA. TCRdb re-derived calls from the reads in MiXCR, one entry per CDR3 protein. The sample holds about half a million distinct CDR3 sequences, approximately 33% seen once. The patients chosen for sequencing had shown expansion of CD8+CD57+ cells (detected by flow cytometry). Therapy had not been given to patients before blood sampling. CDR1 is SNHLY, CDR2 FYNNEI, per germline. CDR3 length: 12 amino acids. Trimming pared 6 bases from V and 2 bases from J, leaving 7 bases between.

The chain joins TRBV2 to TRBJ1-1; no firm D call. The TCR sequence derives from a human donor with aplastic anemia. Specimen: sorted CD4+, CD8+, or CD8+CD57+ T cells (not recorded which) from PBMCs. CDR3 in amino acids: CASSYGNTEAFF. CDR3 nucleotide sequence: TGTGCCAGCAGCTACGGAAACACTGAAGCTTTCTTT.